The T cell receptor beta chain under discussion was sequenced for a study of cytomegalovirus exposure and HLA in healthy donors. The V gene end was trimmed by 7 bases and the J gene end by 2 bases; junction bases not matched to a gene: 7. Germline CDR1 MDHEN, CDR2 SYDVKM. The CDR3 spans 15 residues. Study findings and constraints: Among the sequence variants, a highly shared cluster was likely an artifact of sequencing.

A note on this clone: What it binds is unknown.

The PCR was carried out with 60 Vbeta primers and 13 Jbeta primers. Profiled with immunoSEQ multiplex PCR; TCRdb holds only in-frame clones, not every one. The table lists some 130,000 clones, roughly 82% of them singletons, with approximately 4.2% in the top ten. This chain joins TRBV28 and TRBJ2-2, with TRBD1 matching over 7 bases. Sequencing input: PBMCs. This TCR was recovered from a male donor in good health and CMV-seropositive. DNA for the CDR3: TGTGCCAGCAACCTCCGGACAGGCAACACCGGGGAGCTGTTTTTT. It translates to CASNLRTGNTGELFF. Variable domain in full (rest from reference TRBV28 and TRBJ2-2): DVKVTQSSRYLVKRTGEKVFLECVQDMDHENMFWYRQDPGLGLRLIYFSYDVKMKEKGDIPEGYSVSREKKERFSLILESASTNQTSMYLCASNLRTGNTGELFFGEGSRLTVL.